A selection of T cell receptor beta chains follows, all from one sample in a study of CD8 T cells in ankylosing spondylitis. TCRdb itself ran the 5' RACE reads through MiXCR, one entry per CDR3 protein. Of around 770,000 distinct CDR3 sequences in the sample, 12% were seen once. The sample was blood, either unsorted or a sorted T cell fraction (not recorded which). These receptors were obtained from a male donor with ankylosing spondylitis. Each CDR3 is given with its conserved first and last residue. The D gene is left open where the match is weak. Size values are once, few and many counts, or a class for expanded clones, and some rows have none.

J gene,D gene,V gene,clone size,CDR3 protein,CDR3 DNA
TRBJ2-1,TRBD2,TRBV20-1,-,CSARDLSGGASYNEQFF,TGCAGTGCTAGAGATCTGAGCGGGGGGGCCTCCTACAATGAGCAGTTCTTC
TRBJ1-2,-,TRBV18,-,CASSPGGAYGYTF,TGTGCCAGCTCACCAGGGGGGGCCTATGGCTACACCTTC
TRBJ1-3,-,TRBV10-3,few,CAIGFTGGGNTIYF,TGTGCCATCGGTTTCACGGGAGGTGGAAACACCATATATTTT
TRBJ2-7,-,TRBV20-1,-,CSATGTYSYEQYF,TGCAGTGCTACCGGGACCTACAGCTACGAGCAGTACTTC
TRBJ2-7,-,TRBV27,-,CASSRAGRYEQYF,TGTGCCAGCAGCCGCGCGGGAAGGTACGAGCAGTACTTC
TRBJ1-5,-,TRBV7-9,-,CASSRDGLNQPQHF,TGTGCCAGCAGTCGAGATGGCCTTAATCAGCCCCAGCATTTT
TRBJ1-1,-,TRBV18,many,CASSPRTVNTEAFF,TGTGCCAGCAGCCCGAGAACAGTGAACACTGAAGCTTTCTTT
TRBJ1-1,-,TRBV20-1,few,CSARGYENTEAFF,TGCAGTGCTAGGGGTTATGAGAACACTGAAGCTTTCTTT
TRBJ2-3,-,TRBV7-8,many,CASSPVGAFGADTQYF,TGTGCCAGCAGCCCAGTGGGGGCCTTTGGCGCAGATACGCAGTATTTT
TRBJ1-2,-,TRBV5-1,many,CASSLDTGNYGYTF,TGCGCCAGCAGTCTAGATACAGGGAACTATGGCTACACCTTC
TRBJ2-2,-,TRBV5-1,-,CASSFGSGPFSFGELFF,TGCGCCAGCAGCTTTGGCAGCGGGCCTTTCAGTTTCGGGGAGCTGTTTTTT
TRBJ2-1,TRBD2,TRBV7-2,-,CASSPLTSGGVEQFF,TGTGCCAGCAGCCCCCTGACTAGCGGGGGGGTCGAGCAGTTCTTC
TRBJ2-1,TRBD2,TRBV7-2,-,CAGSRREGPYNEQFF,TGTGCCGGTTCTAGACGGGAGGGCCCCTACAATGAGCAGTTCTTC
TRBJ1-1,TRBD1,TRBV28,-,CASRQSLGQVASKGAFF,TGTGCCAGCCGTCAATCGCTGGGACAGGTGGCTTCCAAGGGAGCTTTCTTT
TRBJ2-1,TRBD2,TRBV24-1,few,CATSDPPGLAVGSSYNEQFF,TGTGCCACCAGTGACCCGCCGGGACTAGCGGTAGGGAGCTCCTACAATGAGCAGTTCTTC
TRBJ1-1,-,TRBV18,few,CASSRTEAFF,TGTGCCAGCTCACGGACTGAAGCTTTCTTT
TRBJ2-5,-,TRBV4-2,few,CASSLRGVGLETQYF,TGTGCCAGCAGCCTTCGGGGAGTAGGGTTGGAGACCCAGTACTTC
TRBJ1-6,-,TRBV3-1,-,CASSQAGISPLHF,TGTGCCAGCAGCCAAGCTGGGATTTCACCCCTCCACTTT
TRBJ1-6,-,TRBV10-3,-,CAIRETGGGSPLHF,TGTGCCATCAGAGAGACAGGAGGAGGTTCACCCCTCCACTTT
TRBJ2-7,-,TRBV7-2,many,CASSLVAGQPEQYF,TGTGCCAGCAGCTTAGTTGCGGGACAGCCCGAGCAGTACTTC
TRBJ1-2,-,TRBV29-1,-,CSVGGIGGYTF,TGCAGCGTTGGAGGGATAGGTGGCTACACCTTC
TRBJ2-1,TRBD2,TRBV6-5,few,CASSYRGRDVEQFF,TGTGCCAGCAGTTATCGCGGGAGAGATGTTGAGCAGTTCTTC
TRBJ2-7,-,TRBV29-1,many,CSVGGGTGAYEQYF,TGCAGCGTTGGCGGGGGGACAGGTGCCTACGAGCAGTACTTC
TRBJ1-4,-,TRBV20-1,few,CGGLLHEKLFF,TGCGGCGGGCTCTTGCATGAAAAACTGTTTTTT
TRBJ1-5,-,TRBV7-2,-,CASSLAQGLGQPQHF,TGTGCCAGCAGCTTAGCGCAGGGGCTAGGTCAGCCCCAGCATTTT
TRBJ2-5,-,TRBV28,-,CASSHEPGLARWTQYF,TGTGCCAGCAGTCACGAACCGGGACTGGCAAGATGGACCCAGTACTTC
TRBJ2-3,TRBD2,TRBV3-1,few,CASTLSGRDTQYF,TGTGCCAGCACCCTGAGCGGGAGGGATACGCAGTATTTT
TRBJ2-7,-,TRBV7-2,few,CASSPGGNEQYF,TGTGCCAGCAGTCCCGGGGGCAACGAGCAGTACTTC
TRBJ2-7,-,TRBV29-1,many,CSVGPRYEQYF,TGCAGCGTTGGGCCGCGCTACGAGCAGTACTTC